These 13 T cell receptor beta chains share one sample of origin, sequenced in a study of beta chain features in type 1 diabetes. Study-wide results and limits: Across all four CD4+ subsets, people with type 1 diabetes showed modestly shorter TCRB CDR3s.

No antigen has been assigned to these receptors. Reverse transcribing all isolated RNA meant expressed TCRB transcripts were sequenced. Here immunoSEQ multiplex PCR was the method, and the copy in TCRdb shows in-frame clones only, minus some. In the table there are 310,000 or so clones, over 12% of which are singletons. Material: naive CD4+ T cells from blood. These receptors were obtained from a man aged 18 to 35 with type 1 diabetes.

This clone was seen a handful of times. The chain recombines TRBV6-6 with TRBJ2-5; 7 bases agree with TRBD1. This CDR3 is 14 amino acids long. The V segment lost 2 bases and the J segment 5 bases; nucleotides outside the gene matches: 5. Germline V gene lookup returns CDR1 MNHNY and CDR2 SVGAGI (reference sequence). CDR3 sequence reads: CASSYRGLGETQYF. In nucleotides, the CDR3 is TGTGCCAGCAGTTACAGGGGGCTTGGGGAGACCCAGTACTTC.

In this sample, this clone turned up a few times. The chain is built from TRBV27 and TRBJ2-7; 10 nucleotides line up with TRBD1. The germline V gene has CDR1 MNHEY and CDR2 SMNVEV (reference sequence). The CDR3 sequence is 13 residues long. V was clipped by 5 bases and J by 6 bases; unmatched bases: 4. The CDR3: CASSEDRGTEQYF. In DNA, the CDR3 is TGTGCCAGCAGTGAGGACAGGGGGACCGAGCAGTACTTC.

This rearrangement joins TRBV5-1 to TRBJ2-4; D perhaps matches TRBD2 (5 bases). Looked up from germline, CDR1 is SGHRS and CDR2 is YFSETQ. V was trimmed by 4 bases and J by 4 bases, leaving 24 bases between them. CDR3 length: 18 residues. CDR3 in DNA: TGCGCCAGCAGCCACGAGGGTTTGAGCGGTCCGGGGAAAAACATTCAGTACTTC. Protein product: CASSHEGLSGPGKNIQYF.

This clone was seen more than once but under ten times. The chain combines TRBV7-6 with TRBJ1-4, with D possibly matching TRBD1 (6 bases). Germline CDR1 reads SGHVS; CDR2 reads FNYEAQ. CDR3 size: 15 residues. The V gene lost 5 bases and the J gene lost 0 bases, with 10 bases spanning the gap. CDR3: CASSPGQSTNEKLFF. The CDR3 DNA sequence: TGTGCCAGCAGCCCCGGACAGTCAACTAATGAAAAACTGTTTTTT.

The genes are TRBV19 and TRBJ1-2, with D possibly TRBD1 on 6 matching bases. CDR3 length equals 14 residues. V gave up 7 bases and J gave up 4 bases, with 16 bases separating them. From germline, CDR1 is LNHDA and CDR2 SQIVND (reference sequence). CDR3 sequence (DNA): TGTGCCAGTATCGGACAGCCGGCCCCCTATGGCTACACCTTC. It translates to CASIGQPAPYGYTF.

The sample holds a few counts of this clone. This chain connects TRBV5-6 to TRBJ2-1; TRBD2 aligns across 13 bases. The germline CDR1 and CDR2 sequences are SGHDT and YYEEEE. The CDR3 extends over 15 amino acids. J was trimmed by 4 bases and V by 4 bases; bases with no gene match: 2. CDR3 loop: CASSPGLAGYNEQFF. CDR3 DNA: TGTGCCAGCAGCCCGGGACTAGCGGGGTACAATGAGCAGTTCTTC.

The CDR3 nucleotides read TGTGCCAGCAGCCCAGGGAAGTTGCGCTACACCTTC. Translating it yields CASSPGKLRYTF. The chain recombines TRBV6-6 with TRBJ1-2; possibly TRBD1 for D (5 bases). V dropped 6 bases and J dropped 9 bases, with 14 bases sitting between them. CDR3 length: 12 amino acids. Germline CDR1 is MNHNY and CDR2 is SVGAGI (reference sequence).

This clone was counted between two and nine times. The chain employs TRBV5-6 and TRBJ2-2, with TRBD1 matching 7 bases. CDR3 length equals 15 residues. With V trimmed by 3 bases and J by 1 base, 3 bases remained unmatched. CDR1 is SGHDT, CDR2 YYEEEE, per germline. CDR3 sequence: CASSSGQRNTGELFF. Written as DNA, the CDR3 is TGTGCCAGCAGCTCGGGACAGAGGAACACCGGGGAGCTGTTTTTT.

This clone was observed a few times. CDR3 sequence: CASSATTTNEKLFF. For the CDR3, the DNA is TGTGCCAGCAGTGCCACTACAACTAATGAAAAACTGTTTTTT. The V and J genes are TRBV6-5 and TRBJ1-4; D remains unclear. Germline CDR1 is MNHEY and CDR2 is SVGAGI. This CDR3 has 14 residues. V was shortened by 5 bases and J by 0 bases, with 7 bases between the two germline ends.

The chain is built from TRBV4-2 and TRBJ2-5; 16 nucleotides match TRBD2. V dropped 1 base and J dropped 4; count of bases not matched to a gene: 6. Germline V gene data show CDR1 as LGHNA and CDR2 as YNFKEQ. CDR3 size: 18 residues. The CDR3 DNA is TGTGCCAGCAGCCAAGGGCCGGGGACTAGCGGGAGGGGAGAGACCCAGTACTTC. Translation gives CASSQGPGTSGRGETQYF.

This clone was detected only a few times. The V gene is TRBV19, the J gene TRBJ1-1; D call uncertain. Trimming cost V 3 bases and J 7 bases, with 9 bases left between them. Germline lookup yields CDR1 LNHDA and CDR2 SQIVND (reference sequence). This CDR3 has 12 residues. CDR3 coding DNA: TGTGCCAGTAGTATCGGAGACGGTGAAGCTTTCTTT. Translating it yields CASSIGDGEAFF.

The chain employs TRBV15 and TRBJ2-1; 9 bases agree with TRBD2. Germline CDR1 and CDR2: LNHNV and YYDKDF (reference sequence). The CDR3 totals 16 residues. The ends lost 1 base at V and 1 base at J; junction bases unmatched: 2. Written as DNA, the CDR3 is TGTGCCACCAGCAGAGGCGGGAGGGCGTCCTACAATGAGCAGTTCTTC. Its translation: CATSRGGRASYNEQFF.

This clone has just a few counts. DNA for the CDR3: TGCGCCAGCAGCCACCGAAATCCGGGGGAAGGAGAGACCCAGTACTTC. Protein sequence: CASSHRNPGEGETQYF. The V gene is TRBV4-1, the J gene TRBJ2-5; perhaps TRBD2 as D (6 bases). Germline assignment: CDR1 MGHRA and CDR2 YSYEKL. This CDR3 comprises 16 residues. The V gene lost 3 bases and the J gene lost 4 bases, with 18 bases spanning the gap.